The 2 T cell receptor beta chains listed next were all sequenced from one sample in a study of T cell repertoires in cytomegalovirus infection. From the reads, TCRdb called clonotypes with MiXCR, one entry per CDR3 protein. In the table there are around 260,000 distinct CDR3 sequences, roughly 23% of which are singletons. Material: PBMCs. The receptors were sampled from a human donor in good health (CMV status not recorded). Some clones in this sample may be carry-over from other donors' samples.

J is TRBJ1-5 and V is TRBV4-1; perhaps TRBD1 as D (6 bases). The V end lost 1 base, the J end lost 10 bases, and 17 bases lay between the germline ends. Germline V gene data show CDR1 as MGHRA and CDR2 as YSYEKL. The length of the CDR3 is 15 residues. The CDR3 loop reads CASSQGRSGAPPQHF. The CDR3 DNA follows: TGCGCCAGCAGCCAAGGGAGGTCAGGGGCCCCTCCCCAGCATTTT.

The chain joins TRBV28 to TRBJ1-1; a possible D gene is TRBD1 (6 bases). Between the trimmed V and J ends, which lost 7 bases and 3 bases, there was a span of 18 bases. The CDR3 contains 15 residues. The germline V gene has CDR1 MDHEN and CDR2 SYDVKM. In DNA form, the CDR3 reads TGTGCCAGCACCCGCGGGGGGCGCGCGGACACTGAAGCTTTCTTT. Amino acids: CASTRGGRADTEAFF. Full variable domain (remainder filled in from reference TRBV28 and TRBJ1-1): DVKVTQSSRYLVKRTGEKVFLECVQDMDHENMFWYRQDPGLGLRLIYFSYDVKMKEKGDIPEGYSVSREKKERFSLILESASTNQTSMYLCASTRGGRADTEAFFGQGTRLTVV.